Listed below are T cell receptor beta chains from one sample, sequenced in a study of CD8+CD57+ T cells in acquired aplastic anemia. TCRdb reanalysed the reads using MiXCR and keeps one entry per CDR3 protein. Among 15,000 to 20,000 distinct CDR3 sequences listed, less than 45% were seen once. The sequenced sample consisted of CD8+CD57+ T cells sorted from PBMCs. Receptors were obtained from a human donor with aplastic anemia. Each CDR3 is given with its conserved first and last residue. D genes are given only for firm matches. Rows may omit the clone size; those that give it use once, few, many or a size class.

V: TRBV20-1
D: -
size: many
J: TRBJ2-5
CDR3: CSAPRGRATQYF
DNA: TGCAGTGCCCCGAGGGGGAGGGCGACCCAGTACTTC

V: TRBV15
D: TRBD1
size: many
J: TRBJ2-7
CDR3: CATSSSRSGQGGLEQYF
DNA: TGTGCCACCAGCAGCTCCAGGTCGGGACAGGGAGGCCTCGAGCAGTACTTC

V: TRBV12-3/TRBV12-4
D: -
size: few
J: TRBJ2-1
CDR3: CASSSIGGANNEQFF
DNA: TGTGCCAGCAGTTCTATAGGGGGGGCCAACAATGAGCAGTTCTTC

V: TRBV19
D: -
size: many
J: TRBJ2-1
CDR3: CASSRGLPYNEQFF
DNA: TGTGCCAGTAGTCGGGGACTTCCATACAATGAGCAGTTCTTC

V: TRBV19
D: TRBD1
size: -
J: TRBJ2-7
CDR3: CASSRSTGGYEQYF
DNA: TGTGCCAGTAGCCGGTCAACAGGGGGGTACGAGCAGTACTTC

V: TRBV4-1
D: -
size: many
J: TRBJ2-7
CDR3: CASSHWVSTYEQYF
DNA: TGCGCCAGCAGCCACTGGGTCTCAACCTACGAGCAGTACTTC

V: TRBV9
D: -
size: -
J: TRBJ1-5
CDR3: CASSDPGHLNSNQPQHF
DNA: TGTGCCAGCAGTGATCCGGGACACTTAAATAGCAATCAGCCCCAGCATTTT

V: TRBV2
D: TRBD1
size: -
J: TRBJ2-2
CDR3: CASSDPLDRANTGELFF
DNA: TGTGCCAGCAGTGACCCCTTGGACAGGGCGAACACCGGGGAGCTGTTTTTT

V: TRBV15
D: -
size: -
J: TRBJ2-1
CDR3: CATSSSFEQFF
DNA: TGTGCCACCAGCAGCTCGTTTGAGCAGTTCTTC

V: TRBV7-9
D: -
size: -
J: TRBJ2-3
CDR3: CASSPDRNTQYF
DNA: TGTGCCAGCAGCCCAGACAGGAATACGCAGTATTTT

V: TRBV11-1
D: TRBD1
size: -
J: TRBJ2-2
CDR3: CASSHGYRQGHKSGELFF
DNA: TGTGCCAGCAGCCACGGTTACAGACAGGGACACAAGTCCGGGGAGCTGTTTTTT

V: TRBV24-1
D: -
size: -
J: TRBJ1-2
CDR3: CATSDHDRSYGYTF
DNA: TGTGCCACCAGTGATCACGACCGAAGCTATGGCTACACCTTC

V: TRBV15
D: TRBD2
size: many
J: TRBJ2-5
CDR3: CATSRGLAGQETQYF
DNA: TGTGCCACCAGCAGGGGACTAGCGGGGCAAGAGACCCAGTACTTC

V: TRBV6-1
D: -
size: -
J: TRBJ2-5
CDR3: CASSGEGETQYF
DNA: TGTGCCAGCAGTGGTGAGGGAGAGACCCAGTACTTC

V: TRBV20-1
D: TRBD1
size: few
J: TRBJ2-7
CDR3: CSARGDRDYEQYF
DNA: TGCAGTGCTAGAGGGGACAGGGACTACGAGCAGTACTTC

V: TRBV15
D: -
size: few
J: TRBJ2-1
CDR3: CATSSLVVGNEQFF
DNA: TGTGCCACCAGCAGTTTGGTGGTAGGCAATGAGCAGTTCTTC

V: TRBV5-1
D: -
size: -
J: TRBJ2-5
CDR3: CASSLEGLGYETQYF
DNA: TGCGCCAGCAGCTTGGAGGGCCTAGGCTACGAGACCCAGTACTTC

V: TRBV20-1
D: -
size: few
J: TRBJ1-5
CDR3: CSVGRNNQPQHF
DNA: TGCAGTGTAGGACGGAACAATCAGCCCCAGCATTTT

V: TRBV7-9
D: TRBD2
size: -
J: TRBJ2-3
CDR3: CASSRLAGGDTQYF
DNA: TGTGCCAGCAGCCGACTAGCGGGAGGAGATACGCAGTATTTT

V: TRBV6-4
D: -
size: -
J: TRBJ1-5
CDR3: CASSDSLHFSNQPQHF
DNA: TGTGCCAGCAGTGACTCGCTACACTTTAGCAATCAGCCCCAGCATTTT

V: TRBV28
D: TRBD1
size: few
J: TRBJ2-4
CDR3: CASRDRVFENIQYF
DNA: TGTGCCAGCAGGGACAGGGTGTTTGAAAACATTCAGTACTTC

V: TRBV28
D: -
size: many
J: TRBJ2-3
CDR3: CASSFLSGTDTQYF
DNA: TGTGCCAGCAGTTTTCTTAGCGGCACAGATACGCAGTATTTT

V: TRBV5-1
D: -
size: few
J: TRBJ2-5
CDR3: CASSLVLHEETQYF
DNA: TGCGCCAGCAGCTTGGTCTTGCACGAAGAGACCCAGTACTTC

V: TRBV20-1
D: -
size: -
J: TRBJ1-4
CDR3: CSARDPVVENLFF
DNA: TGCAGTGCTAGAGATCCAGTGGTTGAAAACCTGTTTTTT

V: TRBV12-3/TRBV12-4
D: -
size: -
J: TRBJ1-3
CDR3: CASNLLVSGNTIYF
DNA: TGTGCCAGCAACCTACTGGTTTCAGGAAACACCATATATTTT

V: TRBV12-3/TRBV12-4
D: -
size: once
J: TRBJ1-6
CDR3: CASSLKTDNSPLHF
DNA: TGTGCCAGCAGTTTAAAGACAGATAATTCACCCCTCCACTTT

V: TRBV12-3/TRBV12-4
D: -
size: -
J: TRBJ1-1
CDR3: CASSYGVGNTEAFF
DNA: TGTGCCAGCAGTTATGGGGTAGGGAACACTGAAGCTTTCTTT

V: TRBV6-6
D: -
size: many
J: TRBJ1-1
CDR3: CASSYSGGTEAFF
DNA: TGTGCCAGCAGTTACTCGGGGGGCACTGAAGCTTTCTTT

V: TRBV9
D: -
size: many
J: TRBJ2-6
CDR3: CASSVEEQSFSGANVLTF
DNA: TGTGCCAGCAGCGTAGAAGAACAGTCTTTCTCTGGGGCCAACGTCCTGACTTTC